This paragraph reports one TCR beta chain. The antigen remains unidentified. TCRdb re-called the 5' RACE reads; every CDR3 protein appears as one record, without DNA. The table gives 550,000 to 600,000 distinct CDR3 sequences; the top ten clones make up less than 4.5% of it. This entry comes from a study of T cells expressing NK-cell markers. Study-wide results and limits: One observes that, in a handful of donors, these clonotypes were also the leading ones within the CD3+CD56-NKG2C+ fraction.

Looked up from germline, CDR1 is DFQATT and CDR2 is SNEGSKA (reference sequence). This CDR3 spans 13 amino acids. The V and J genes are TRBV20-1 and TRBJ2-1; TCRdb lists TRBD2, though no DNA is available to test this call. This TCR derives from a man between 18 and 29 years old in good health. The sample was blood T cells: a sorted CD56 or NKG2C T cell subset, CD4+ or CD8+ T cells, or bulk PBMC T cells (not recorded which). The CDR3 here is CSSGRAAGGEQFF.